The sequence of this TCR beta chain was determined in a study of blood T cells in healthy people across ages (dated by TCRdb to 2015 to 2017). Concerning the study at large: In model experiments, template switching captured about one uniquely barcoded TCR beta cDNA molecule for every two T cells. To avoid experimental bias, donors of different ages were spread randomly across the sequencing lanes. Using the same blood draw, the study looked at two additional independent replicas of 1 million unique cDNA reads for two donors, one aged 18 to 29 and the other aged 80 or older. The study measured age-related changes in TCR beta repertoire diversity using deep sequencing normalized with unique cDNA molecular identifiers. Donors were grouped into four age groups: young (average 16 years), middle-aged (under 40), aged (62) and long-lived (over 80). What the research found in general, with its limitations: The percentage of naive T cells measured by flow cytometry correlated strongly with observed TCR beta diversity. The long-lived group showed more naive CD4+ T cells, fewer expanded clones and increased TCR diversity than the aged group, suggesting age selection. Because profiling used bulk unsorted PBMCs, naive and antigen-experienced compartments could not be compared conclusively. Donor CMV infection status was unknown, potentially confounding age-related changes in expanded clonotypes. Total diversity estimates from one million sequenced T cells were considered lower bounds and underestimates. Observed TCR beta diversity per million T cells fell roughly linearly with age, and a significant reduction was already apparent by age around 36.

Regarding this clonotype: No antigen is known for it. No base-level quality is on record; no much larger clone is a single base apart.

Library prep was done by 5' RACE. Sequencing relied on an Illumina HiSeq 2500. A second PCR of about 6 to 11 cycles was performed with a sample-barcoded 5' primer and a J-beta primer mix. A unique molecular identifier was introduced onto each TCR beta cDNA molecule by a template-switch 5' adaptor carrying 12 random nucleotides. Each sample yielded at least 2.5 million CDR3-containing paired-end reads. All of the RNA was converted into first-strand cDNA using the Mint cDNA synthesis kit, with a TRBC-specific oligonucleotide serving as the primer. Following uracil-DNA glycosylase treatment, all cDNA underwent a first 18-cycle PCR with the universal primers M1SS and BC2_uni_R. The paper's data handling went like this. Each sample was normalized by randomly selecting 1 million high-quality reads, each carrying a distinct molecular identifier. Reads with shared molecular identifiers were discarded instead of being binned into consensus sequences. MiTCR, set to a Q25 quality threshold and the strictest error-elimination algorithm, was used for CDR3 identification, clonotype clustering and error correction. Lower-bound total TCR beta diversity was estimated with a nonparametric unseen species model using Euler transformation. TCRdb reprocessing: public reads trimmed at Q25 with fastp, clones called with MiXCR, in-frame beta chains kept. Identical CDR3 proteins give one entry, which carries the most common genes and DNA. It is TCRdb's table, rather than the study itself, that gives the V and J calls and clone size. Within this sample are over a million distinct CDR3 sequences, with approximately 59% of them counted one time only. The leading ten clones occupy 6.5% to 8.5% of the sample.

The donors were roughly 39 Caucasian individuals from Russia, aged roughly 6 to 90 years, who were systemically healthy. Ten milliliters of peripheral blood were drawn from each donor into EDTA-treated Vacutainer tubes. Ficoll-Paque density-gradient centrifugation was used to isolate PBMCs, with at least 6.5 million per sample. Total RNA was extracted from PBMCs with Trizol reagent, with at least 6 micrograms obtained per sample. For every donor, flow cytometry on a PBMC aliquot measured the percentage of naive CD45RAhigh/CD27high T cells. A distance of 18 bases separates the germline ends of V and J, which lose 6 bases and 7 bases respectively. The CDR3 runs 14 amino acids, cysteine and phenylalanine included. Solely the CDR3 DNA is kept, with 42 bases framed from the first base. CDR1 and CDR2, looked up from the germline V gene (reference sequence), are MNHEY and SMNVEV.

The material sequenced was blood. This chain joins TRBV27 to TRBJ2-5, with no confident D gene call. The sequence was collected from a man younger than 35 in good health. The CDR3 region: CASSYNLGFGTQYF. The nucleotide sequence is given as TGTGCCAGCAGCTACAATTTGGGGTTTGGGACCCAGTACTTC.